The 24 T cell receptor beta chains given below trace back to one sample, sequenced in a study of T cell changes during pregnancy in multiple sclerosis. Measured with immunoSEQ multiplex PCR; TCRdb has only the in-frame clones, and not every one. The sample has around 63,000 clones; roughly 92% are singletons. Sample: CD8+ T cells from peripheral blood mononuclear cells, taken in the third trimester of pregnancy. These receptors were obtained from a female donor in good health, enrolled as a control in a pregnancy study.

The chain is built from TRBV19 and TRBJ1-2, with a weak D call TRBD1 (6 bases). V was trimmed by 6 bases and J by 7 bases, leaving 15 bases between them. The CDR3 is 13 amino acids. In germline, CDR1 is LNHDA, CDR2 SQIVND (reference sequence). The CDR3 DNA follows: TGTGCCAGTAGGGACAGCGCTGCCCTTGGCTACACCTTC. Its protein is CASRDSAALGYTF. The whole variable domain, filled in from reference TRBV19 and TRBJ1-2, reads DGGITQSPKYLFRKEGQNVTLSCEQNLNHDAMYWYRQDPGQGLRLIYYSQIVNDFQKGDIAEGYSVSREKKESFPLTVTSAQKNPTAFYLCASRDSAALGYTFGSGTRLTVV.

The V and J genes are TRBV5-8 and TRBJ2-3, with a possible D match to TRBD2 (5 bases). The V end was cut by 0 bases, the J end by 4 bases, with 15 bases between. Germline values: CDR1 SGHTS, CDR2 YDEGEE. The CDR3 has 16 amino acids. The DNA of the CDR3 is TGTGCCAGCAGCTTGGGGCCGGGGTTCGTACCAGATACGCAGTATTTT. This codes for CASSLGPGFVPDTQYF.

This chain links TRBV5-4 with TRBJ1-1, with D unresolved. The ends were cut back, 5 bases at V and 5 bases at J, with 10 bases in the middle. CDR3 length equals 12 residues. The V gene's germline CDR1 is SGHNT and CDR2 YYREEE (reference sequence). The CDR3 nucleotides read TGTGCCAGCAGAGAAACAACGACTGAAGCTTTCTTT. It specifies CASRETTTEAFF.

The chain recombines TRBV7-3 with TRBJ2-7; maybe TRBD1 (6 bases). Trimming stripped 1 base from V and 5 bases from J, with 6 bases between. The CDR3 is 12 amino acids. Germline V CDR1 and CDR2: SGHTA, FQGTGA. The CDR3 nucleotides are TGTGCCAGCAGCTTAAAGGGGGACGAGCAGTACTTC. This sequence encodes CASSLKGDEQYF.

The chain joins TRBV18 to TRBJ2-3; 8 nucleotides line up with TRBD1. The CDR3 consists of 16 residues. Germline V gene data show CDR1 as KGHSH and CDR2 as LQKENI. Unmatched junction bases numbered 10, after V lost 6 bases and J lost 2 bases. The CDR3: CASSPNMDRATDTQYF. CDR3 bases: TGTGCCAGCTCTCCTAACATGGACAGGGCCACAGATACGCAGTATTTT.

This clone has more than one count but fewer than ten. This sequence joins TRBV7-9 and TRBJ1-1; D gene ambiguous. The CDR3 is made up of 13 amino acids. Germline CDR1 and CDR2: SEHNR and FQNEAQ (reference sequence). V was pared by 3 bases and J by 2 bases, with 7 bases between. The CDR3 nucleotides read TGTGCCAGCAGCTTCGGCGGTAACACTGAAGCTTTCTTT. As protein: CASSFGGNTEAFF.

The DNA for the CDR3 is TGTGCCAGCAGCCGCCGGGGGGATTCGGAAGAAAAACTGTTTTTT. It encodes CASSRRGDSEEKLFF. The chain couples TRBV4-2 to TRBJ1-4; D is possibly TRBD1 (5 bases). The CDR3 extends over 15 amino acids. Trimming stripped 4 bases from V and 8 bases from J, with 17 bases between. Germline V lookup: CDR1 LGHNA, CDR2 YNFKEQ.

The chain uses TRBV9 and TRBJ2-1; 8 bases match TRBD2. The J segment lost 7 bases and the V segment lost 1 base, leaving 7 bases of the junction unmatched. The CDR3 is made up of 15 amino acids. The germline V gene has CDR1 SGDLS and CDR2 YYNGEE. This CDR3 is CASSVWDSGANEQFF. The CDR3 DNA follows: TGTGCCAGCAGCGTATGGGATAGCGGGGCAAATGAGCAGTTCTTC.

The gene calls are TRBV7-9 and TRBJ1-5, with D unclear. V was pared by 1 base and J by 0 bases, with 10 bases between. Looked up from germline, CDR1 is SEHNR and CDR2 is FQNEAQ (reference sequence). The CDR3 contains 16 residues. CDR3 sequence reads: CASSLGEGDSNQPQHF. In nucleotides, the CDR3 is TGTGCCAGCAGCTTAGGAGAAGGAGATAGCAATCAGCCCCAGCATTTT.

J is TRBJ2-2 and V is TRBV9; 8 bases line up with TRBD1. The CDR3 spans 15 residues. Germline loops: CDR1 SGDLS, CDR2 YYNGEE. Trimming removed 6 bases from V and 4 bases from J; junction bases left unmatched: 8. Here the CDR3 DNA reads TGTGCCAGCACCCAAACAGGGGGGCCCACCGGGGAGCTGTTTTTT. This sequence encodes CASTQTGGPTGELFF.

The V call is TRBV27, the J call TRBJ2-5, with 9 bases lining up with TRBD1. The V gene end was trimmed by 5 bases and the J gene end by 4 bases; junction bases not matched to a gene: 8. The germline V gene has CDR1 MNHEY and CDR2 SMNVEV (reference sequence). The CDR3 runs to 15 residues. The CDR3, as DNA: TGTGCCAGCAGTCCACAGGGGGCTGTAAGAGAGACCCAGTACTTC. Protein: CASSPQGAVRETQYF.

V and J are TRBV19 and TRBJ2-7, with 9 bases lining up with TRBD2. V gave up 7 bases and J gave up 3 bases; unmatched junction bases: 13. The CDR3 has 16 residues. Germline assignment: CDR1 LNHDA and CDR2 SQIVND (reference sequence). CDR3 in DNA: TGTGCCAGTAAAGGTGTAGCGGGGGATCTTAGCTACGAGCAGTACTTC. Protein product: CASKGVAGDLSYEQYF.

On this clone: Other DNA sequences in the sample encode the same CDR3. CDR3 bases: TGTGCCAGCAGCCCGACAGGGGGCGCTGACTATGGCTACACCTTC. Its protein is CASSPTGGADYGYTF. The J gene is TRBJ1-2, the V gene TRBV9; 10 nucleotides match TRBD1. In germline, CDR1 is SGDLS, CDR2 YYNGEE. V lost 4 bases, J lost 3 bases, and 6 bases stayed unmatched. The CDR3 extends over 15 amino acids.

The gene calls are TRBV19 and TRBJ1-2, with D possibly matching TRBD1 (6 bases). This CDR3 spans 12 amino acids. V was shortened by 9 bases and J by 4 bases, with 12 bases between the two germline ends. Germline V gene lookup returns CDR1 LNHDA and CDR2 SQIVND (reference sequence). The CDR3 DNA sequence: TGTGCCAGCGATGGACAGCCCTATGGCTACACCTTC. It yields the protein CASDGQPYGYTF.

The V and J genes are TRBV7-9 and TRBJ1-1, with D tentatively TRBD1 (5 bases). The V gene's germline CDR1 is SEHNR and CDR2 FQNEAQ (reference sequence). Trimming stripped 4 bases from V and 4 bases from J, with 10 bases between. This CDR3 is 13 amino acids long. Here the CDR3 reads CASSSTGVTEAFF. CDR3 coding DNA: TGTGCCAGCAGCTCAACAGGAGTCACTGAAGCTTTCTTT.

V is TRBV5-1 and J is TRBJ2-7; D perhaps matches TRBD1 (5 bases). The CDR3 covers 19 residues. Germline assignment: CDR1 SGHRS and CDR2 YFSETQ. V was trimmed by 4 bases and J by 3 bases, leaving 29 bases between them. CDR3: CASSPILVPGSGKYYEQYF. The DNA of the CDR3 is TGCGCCAGCAGCCCAATCCTAGTCCCAGGGTCAGGGAAATACTACGAGCAGTACTTC.

The chain couples TRBV4-2 to TRBJ1-1, with 8 bases fitting TRBD1. The CDR3 consists of 16 residues. The J segment lost 0 bases and the V segment lost 0 bases, leaving 3 bases of the junction unmatched. Germline CDR1 and CDR2: LGHNA and YNFKEQ. CDR3 in DNA: TGTGCCAGCAGCCAAGATCTGGACAGGGTGAACACTGAAGCTTTCTTT. Translation gives CASSQDLDRVNTEAFF.

The chain has TRBV27 and TRBJ2-6; the match to TRBD1 covers 11 bases. The CDR3 has 20 amino acids. CDR1 is MNHEY, CDR2 SMNVEV, per germline (reference sequence). V shed 7 bases, J shed 0 bases, and the junction held 14 bases outside the gene matches. The CDR3 loop is CASTRDRGELTFSGANVLTF. The CDR3 DNA sequence: TGTGCCAGCACCAGGGACAGGGGGGAACTAACCTTCTCTGGGGCCAACGTCCTGACTTTC.

This clone appeared a single time. The J gene is TRBJ2-5, the V gene TRBV20-1; D remains unclear. The CDR3 is 10 amino acids. V was clipped by 6 bases and J by 7 bases, with 9 bases between them. The germline CDR1 and CDR2 sequences are DFQATT and SNEGSKA (reference sequence). The CDR3 reads CSALVGTQYF. The CDR3 DNA reads TGCAGTGCCCTAGTGGGGACCCAGTACTTC.

The CDR3 loop reads CASSLSGGYYNEQFF. The CDR3 bases are TGTGCCAGCAGCCTGAGCGGGGGGTACTACAATGAGCAGTTCTTC. The rearrangement uses TRBV6-5 and TRBJ2-1; 9 nucleotides agree with TRBD2. Germline-derived CDR1 and CDR2 are MNHEY and SVGAGI. The CDR3 loop spans 15 amino acids. J was trimmed by 3 bases and V by 6 bases; bases with no gene match: 6.

This chain uses TRBV7-9 with TRBJ1-2, with 9 bases lining up with TRBD1. This CDR3 comprises 14 residues. V shed 3 bases and J 6 bases; nucleotides not matched to a gene: 5. Germline-derived CDR1 and CDR2 are SEHNR and FQNEAQ (reference sequence). The CDR3 loop is CASSFSTGGDGYTF. The DNA of the CDR3 is TGTGCCAGCAGCTTCAGTACAGGGGGCGATGGCTACACCTTC.

J is TRBJ2-5 and V is TRBV12-5; 12 bases align to TRBD1. This CDR3 is built from 15 residues. V shed 2 bases, J shed 5 bases, and the junction held 3 bases outside the gene matches. From germline, CDR1 is LGHNT and CDR2 FRNRAP. The CDR3 DNA reads as TGTGCTAGTGGTTTGAGGGACAGGGGGCCGGAGACCCAGTACTTC. Protein sequence: CASGLRDRGPETQYF.

The chain combines TRBV9 with TRBJ1-2, with D maybe TRBD1 (5 bases). The CDR3 consists of 14 residues. V lost 3 bases, J lost 1 base, and 10 bases lay in between. CDR1 and CDR2 from the germline V gene are SGDLS and YYNGEE. This chain's CDR3 is CASSAWGGNYGYTF. DNA of the CDR3: TGTGCCAGCAGCGCGTGGGGGGGTAACTATGGCTACACCTTC.

This chain connects TRBV6-6 to TRBJ2-2, with 9 bases aligning to TRBD1. Per the germline V gene, CDR1 is MNHNY and CDR2 is SVGAGI (reference sequence). Losses at the gene ends were 5 bases for V and 5 bases for J; bases not matched to a gene: 9. This CDR3 is 16 amino acids long. The CDR3 loop reads CASSQGRTGATGELFF. For the CDR3, the DNA is TGTGCCAGCAGTCAGGGACGGACAGGGGCAACCGGGGAGCTGTTTTTT.